These 22 T cell receptor beta chains were all obtained from the same sample, sequenced in a study of monozygotic twins with inflammatory bowel disease. TCRdb reprocessed the 5' RACE reads, keeping one entry per CDR3 protein, no DNA. The sample holds about 110,000 distinct CDR3 sequences. Sequencing was performed on blood. All receptors come from a human donor with ulcerative colitis or Crohn's disease, or a healthy co-twin of an affected twin (not recorded which).

The rearrangement links TRBV6-2 or TRBV6-3 to TRBJ2-4; the D call from TCRdb, TRBD2, cannot be confirmed without DNA. The CDR3 has 16 amino acids. CDR1 MNHEY and CDR2 SVGEGT come from the germline V gene. CDR3 amino acids: CASSPLPTGTKNIQYF.

J is TRBJ1-4 and V is TRBV3-1. The CDR3 is made up of 14 amino acids. Germline V gives CDR1 LGHDT, CDR2 YNNKEL (reference sequence). CDR3 residues: CASSLEGNGEKLFF.

The rearrangement links TRBV4-3 to TRBJ2-3. The CDR3 extends over 14 amino acids. CDR1 is LGHNA, CDR2 YSLEER, per germline. The CDR3 protein is CASSQDRSTDTQYF.

V is TRBV4-1 and J is TRBJ2-1; TCRdb calls TRBD2, which cannot be checked without DNA. This CDR3 is built from 16 residues. Germline V gene data show CDR1 as MGHRA and CDR2 as YSYEKL. CDR3: CASSQAGLAPYNEQFF.

J is TRBJ2-1 and V is TRBV7-6; TCRdb returns TRBD2, unconfirmable since there is no DNA. The CDR3 is 13 amino acids. CDR1 is SGHVS, CDR2 FNYEAQ, per germline. The CDR3 sequence is CASSKRTSQEQFF.

V gene TRBV19 combines with J gene TRBJ1-1; TCRdb returns TRBD1, unconfirmable since there is no DNA. Germline-derived CDR1 and CDR2 are LNHDA and SQIVND (reference sequence). This CDR3 region has 14 residues. The CDR3 region is CASTSGPGQSEAFF.

This chain joins TRBV5-1 and TRBJ2-7; TCRdb reports TRBD1, a call that lacks DNA to check it against. The CDR3 consists of 15 residues. CDR1 SGHRS and CDR2 YFSETQ come from the germline V gene. The chain's CDR3 is CASSYQGGHPYEQYF.

This chain's CDR3 is CAWSNRYNEQFF. The chain uses TRBV30 and TRBJ2-1. Germline V lookup: CDR1 GTSNPN, CDR2 SVGIG (reference sequence). The CDR3 loop spans 12 amino acids.

The chain's CDR3 is CASSPQYEQYF. The chain combines TRBV6-6 with TRBJ2-7. The V gene's germline CDR1 is MNHNY and CDR2 SVGAGI (reference sequence). The CDR3 runs 11 residues.

CDR3 region: CATSGASGYNEQFF. The rearrangement uses TRBV24-1 and TRBJ2-1; TCRdb lists TRBD1, though no DNA is available to test this call. CDR1 and CDR2 from the germline V gene are KGHDR and SFDVKD. This CDR3 has 14 residues.

The chain is built from TRBV20-1 and TRBJ2-7; TCRdb returns TRBD1, unconfirmable since there is no DNA. This CDR3 has 13 amino acids. In germline, CDR1 is DFQATT, CDR2 SNEGSKA (reference sequence). CDR3: CSAPRTGDYEQYF.

V is TRBV20-1 and J is TRBJ1-2. The CDR3 contains 13 residues. Germline V gives CDR1 DFQATT, CDR2 SNEGSKA (reference sequence). This CDR3 is CSARQNNYNGYTF.

V is TRBV5-1 and J is TRBJ2-4; there is no DNA to check the TCRdb D call of TRBD2. CDR1 and CDR2 from the germline V gene are SGHRS and YFSETQ. There are 14 residues in the CDR3. The CDR3 reads CASSLGPEGNIQYF.

V and J are TRBV20-1 and TRBJ2-1; TCRdb outputs TRBD2, but without DNA this stays unchecked. The CDR3 consists of 13 residues. Germline CDR1 reads DFQATT; CDR2 reads SNEGSKA (reference sequence). The CDR3 is CSAQAGIYNEQFF.

The chain couples TRBV10-3 to TRBJ2-7; checking the TCRdb D call of TRBD1 is not possible without DNA. The length of the CDR3 is 14 residues. Germline V gene sequence: CDR1 ENHRY, CDR2 SYGVKD. CDR3 residues: CATTGTGSEYEQYF.

The chain carries TRBV7-3 and TRBJ2-2; the TCRdb call, TRBD1, lacks DNA for checking. This CDR3 spans 15 amino acids. Germline V gene lookup returns CDR1 SGHTA and CDR2 FQGTGA. CDR3: CASSLSGALPGELFF. The full variable domain, rest sourced from reference TRBV7-3 and TRBJ2-2, is GAGVSQTPSNKVTEKGKYVELRCDPISGHTALYWYRQSLGQGPEFLIYFQGTGAADDSGLPNDRFFAVRPEGSVSTLKIQRTERGDSAVYLCASSLSGALPGELFFGEGSRLTVL.

This chain connects TRBV28 to TRBJ1-1; the D gene TCRdb calls, TRBD1, cannot be checked with no DNA. This CDR3 comprises 12 residues. Per the germline V gene, CDR1 is MDHEN and CDR2 is SYDVKM. CDR3 loop: CASSPSRAGAFF.

The chain recombines TRBV5-4 with TRBJ2-7; with no DNA, the TCRdb D assignment of TRBD1 cannot be verified. In germline, CDR1 is SGHNT, CDR2 YYREEE (reference sequence). This CDR3 has 14 residues. The CDR3 loop is CASSLGDRYYKQYF.

The rearrangement links TRBV15 to TRBJ2-1; with no DNA, the TCRdb D assignment of TRBD1 cannot be verified. Germline V gives CDR1 LNHNV, CDR2 YYDKDF (reference sequence). The CDR3 covers 15 residues. CDR3 sequence reads: CATSPWTGRGNEQFF.

The V and J genes are TRBV29-1 and TRBJ2-3; the D gene TCRdb calls, TRBD1, cannot be checked with no DNA. The CDR3 totals 17 residues. CDR1 and CDR2 (germline): SQVTM, ANQGSEA. The CDR3 loop is CSATTLRGWGTTDTQYF.

V usage is TRBV2 and J usage is TRBJ2-1; no DNA is available, so the TRBD2 call from TCRdb remains unchecked. This CDR3 contains 13 residues. The germline V gene encodes CDR1 SNHLY and CDR2 FYNNEI. The CDR3 here is CASQGLNYNEQFF.

The chain is built from TRBV7-2 and TRBJ2-7. In germline, CDR1 is SGHTA, CDR2 FQGNSA. This CDR3 has 14 amino acids. The CDR3 loop is CASSLAMSSYEQYF.